One TCR beta chain is described in this entry. The antigen remains unidentified. These data come from a study of T cell repertoires in cytomegalovirus infection. About the research overall: In public TCR beta signatures, there were indications of both CMV infection and matching HLA type.

Trimming pared 6 bases from V and 5 bases from J, leaving 10 bases between. The CDR3 sequence is 12 residues long. TCRdb ran MiXCR on the reads and lists one entry per CDR3 protein. Here the sample spans about 20,000 distinct CDR3 sequences, roughly 40% being singletons. The TCR originated in a human donor in good health (CMV status not recorded). Some clones in this sample may be carry-over from other donors' samples. The rearrangement links TRBV12-3 or TRBV12-4 to TRBJ1-1, with D hard to call. Specimen: CD8+ T cells from cultured PBMCs, collected from culture after CMV antigen stimulation. CDR3 sequence reads: CASSHGGTEAFF. The DNA of the CDR3 is TGTGCCAGCAGCCACGGTGGAACTGAAGCTTTCTTT.